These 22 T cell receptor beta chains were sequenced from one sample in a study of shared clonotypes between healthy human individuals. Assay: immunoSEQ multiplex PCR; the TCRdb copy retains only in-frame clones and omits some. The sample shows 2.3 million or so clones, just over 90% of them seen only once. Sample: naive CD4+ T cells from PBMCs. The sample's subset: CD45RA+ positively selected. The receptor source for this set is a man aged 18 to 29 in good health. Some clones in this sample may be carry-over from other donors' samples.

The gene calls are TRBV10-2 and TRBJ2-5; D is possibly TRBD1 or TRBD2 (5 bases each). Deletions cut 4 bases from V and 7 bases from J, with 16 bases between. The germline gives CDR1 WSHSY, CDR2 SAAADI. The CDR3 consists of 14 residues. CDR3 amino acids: CASSGDPKTGTQYF. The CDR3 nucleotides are TGCGCCAGCAGTGGGGACCCCAAAACGGGGACCCAGTACTTC.

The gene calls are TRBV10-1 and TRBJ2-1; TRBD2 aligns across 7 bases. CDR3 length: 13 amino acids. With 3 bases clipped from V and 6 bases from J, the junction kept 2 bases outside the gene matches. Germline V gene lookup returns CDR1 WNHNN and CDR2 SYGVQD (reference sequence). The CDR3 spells CASSEGTTNEQFF. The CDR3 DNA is TGCGCCAGCAGTGAAGGGACTACCAATGAGCAGTTCTTC.

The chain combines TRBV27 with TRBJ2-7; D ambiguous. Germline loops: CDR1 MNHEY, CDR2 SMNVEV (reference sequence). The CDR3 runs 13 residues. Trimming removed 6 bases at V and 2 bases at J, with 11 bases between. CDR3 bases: TGTGCCAGCAGCCGGACGGCGCCCTACGAGCAGTACTTC. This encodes CASSRTAPYEQYF.

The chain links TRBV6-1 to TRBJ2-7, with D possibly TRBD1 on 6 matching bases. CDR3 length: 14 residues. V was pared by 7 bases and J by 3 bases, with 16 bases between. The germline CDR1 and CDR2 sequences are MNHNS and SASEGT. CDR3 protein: CASNPRTALYEQYF. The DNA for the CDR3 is TGTGCCAGCAACCCGAGGACAGCCCTCTACGAGCAGTACTTC.

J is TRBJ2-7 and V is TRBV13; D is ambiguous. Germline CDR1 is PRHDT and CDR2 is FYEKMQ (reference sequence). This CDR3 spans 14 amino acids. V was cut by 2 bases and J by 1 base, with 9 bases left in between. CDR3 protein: CASSLQSLSYEQYF. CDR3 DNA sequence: TGTGCCAGCAGCTTACAGAGCCTTTCCTACGAGCAGTACTTC.

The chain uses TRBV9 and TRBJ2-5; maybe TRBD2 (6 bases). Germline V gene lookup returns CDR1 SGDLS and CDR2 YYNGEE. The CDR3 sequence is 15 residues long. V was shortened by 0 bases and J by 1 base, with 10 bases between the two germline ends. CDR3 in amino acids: CASSVDVSGQETQYF. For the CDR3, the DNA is TGTGCCAGCAGCGTAGACGTTAGCGGCCAAGAGACCCAGTACTTC.

The CDR3 protein is CASSSVGSSGNTIYF. Here the CDR3 DNA reads TGTGCCAGCAGTTCAGTCGGCAGCTCTGGAAACACCATATATTTT. This rearrangement joins TRBV28 to TRBJ1-3; the D is unclear. Deletions cut 4 bases from V and 0 bases from J, with 10 bases between. The V gene's germline CDR1 is MDHEN and CDR2 SYDVKM. This CDR3 has 15 residues.

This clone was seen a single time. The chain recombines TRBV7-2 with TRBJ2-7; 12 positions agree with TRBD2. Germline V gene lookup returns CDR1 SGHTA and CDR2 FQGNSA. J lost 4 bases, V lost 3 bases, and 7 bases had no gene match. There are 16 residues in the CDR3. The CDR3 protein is CASSFRLAGGPYEQYF. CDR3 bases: TGTGCCAGCAGCTTCAGGCTAGCGGGAGGGCCATACGAGCAGTACTTC.

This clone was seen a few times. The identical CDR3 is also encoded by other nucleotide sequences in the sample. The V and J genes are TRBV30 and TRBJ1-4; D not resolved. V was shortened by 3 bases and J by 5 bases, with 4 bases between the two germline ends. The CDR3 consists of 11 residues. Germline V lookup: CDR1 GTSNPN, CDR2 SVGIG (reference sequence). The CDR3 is CAWSGNEKLFF. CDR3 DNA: TGTGCCTGGAGCGGAAATGAAAAACTGTTTTTT.

The CDR3 reads CASSYETTNNEAFF. CDR3 nucleotides: TGTGCCAGCAGTTACGAGACGACTAACAACGAAGCTTTCTTT. J is TRBJ1-1 and V is TRBV6-5; no clear D gene. Germline V gene data show CDR1 as MNHEY and CDR2 as SVGAGI. CDR3 length: 14 amino acids. With 2 bases removed from V and 8 bases from J, the gap between germline ends came to 15 bases.

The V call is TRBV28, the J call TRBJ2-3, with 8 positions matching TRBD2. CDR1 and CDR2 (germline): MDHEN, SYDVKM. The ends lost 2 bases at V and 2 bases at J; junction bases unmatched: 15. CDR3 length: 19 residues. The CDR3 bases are TGTGCCAGCAGTTTAGCGGGGGGCCGAGTCTCGGCGAACACAGATACGCAGTATTTT. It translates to CASSLAGGRVSANTDTQYF.

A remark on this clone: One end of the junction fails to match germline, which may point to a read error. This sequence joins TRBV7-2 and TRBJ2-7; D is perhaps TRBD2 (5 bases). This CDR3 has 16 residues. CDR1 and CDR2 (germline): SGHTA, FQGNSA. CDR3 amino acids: CASSLTRLGVSSEQYF. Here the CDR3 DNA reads TGTGCCAGCAGCTTAACCCGGTTGGGAGTATCCTCCGAGCAGTACTTC.

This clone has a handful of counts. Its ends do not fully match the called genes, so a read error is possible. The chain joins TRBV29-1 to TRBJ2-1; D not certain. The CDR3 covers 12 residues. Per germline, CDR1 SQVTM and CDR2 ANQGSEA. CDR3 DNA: TGCAGCGTTGTGAGGTCCTCCAATGAGCAGTTCTTC. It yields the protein CSVVRSSNEQFF.

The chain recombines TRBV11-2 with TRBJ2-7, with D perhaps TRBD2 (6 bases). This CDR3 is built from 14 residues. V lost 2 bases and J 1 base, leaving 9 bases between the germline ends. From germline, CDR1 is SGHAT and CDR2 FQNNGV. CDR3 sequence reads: CASSLFRGSYEQYF. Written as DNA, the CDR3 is TGTGCCAGCAGCTTATTTCGGGGGTCCTACGAGCAGTACTTC.

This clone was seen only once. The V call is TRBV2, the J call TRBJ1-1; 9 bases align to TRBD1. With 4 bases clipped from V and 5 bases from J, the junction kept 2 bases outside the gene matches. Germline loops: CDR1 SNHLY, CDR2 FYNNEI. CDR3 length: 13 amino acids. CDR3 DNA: TGTGCCAGCAGTGGGGACAGGGAGACTGAAGCTTTCTTT. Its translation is CASSGDRETEAFF.

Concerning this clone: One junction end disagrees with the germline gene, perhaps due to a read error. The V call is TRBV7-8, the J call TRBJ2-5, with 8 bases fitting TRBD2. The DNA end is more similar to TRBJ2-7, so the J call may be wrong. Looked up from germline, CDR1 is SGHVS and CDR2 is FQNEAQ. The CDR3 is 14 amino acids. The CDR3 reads CASNLAGPSYEQYF. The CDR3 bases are TGTGCCAGCAACTTAGCGGGGCCCTCCTACGAGCAGTACTTC.

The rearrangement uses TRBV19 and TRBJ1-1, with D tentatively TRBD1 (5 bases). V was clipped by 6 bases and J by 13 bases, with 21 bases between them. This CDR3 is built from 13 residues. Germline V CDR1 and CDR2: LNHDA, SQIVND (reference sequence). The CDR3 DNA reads TGTGCCAGTAGAAACACCCGACGGGGGTTGGTTTTCTTT. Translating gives CASRNTRRGLVFF.

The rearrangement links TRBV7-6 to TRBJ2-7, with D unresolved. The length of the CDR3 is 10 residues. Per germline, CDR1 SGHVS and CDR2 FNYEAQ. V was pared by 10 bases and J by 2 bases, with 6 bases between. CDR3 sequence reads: CAIPTYEQYF. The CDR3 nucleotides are TGTGCCATACCCACCTACGAGCAGTACTTC. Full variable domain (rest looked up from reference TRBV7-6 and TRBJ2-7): GAGVSQSPRYKVTKRGQDVALRCDPISGHVSLYWYRQALGQGPEFLTYFNYEAQQDKSGLPNDRFSAERPEGSISTLTIQRTEQRDSAMYRCAIPTYEQYFGPGTRLTVT.

CDR3 DNA: TGCAGTGCTAGCCGAGATGGTGAGCAGTTCTTC. As protein: CSASRDGEQFF. The chain is built from TRBV20-1 and TRBJ2-1, with D uncertain. This CDR3 comprises 11 residues. Germline V gives CDR1 DFQATT, CDR2 SNEGSKA (reference sequence). Between the trimmed V and J ends, which lost 3 bases and 9 bases, there was a span of 9 bases.

The CDR3 DNA is TGTGCCAGCAGCCGACAAACAGGTTGGGCGTACTTC. It is translated as CASSRQTGWAYF. The J gene is TRBJ2-7, the V gene TRBV7-9, with a tentative D call TRBD1 (5 bases). This CDR3 region has 12 residues. Trimming shortened V by 5 bases and J by 12 bases, and 17 bases separated the two germline ends. Looked up from germline, CDR1 is SEHNR and CDR2 is FQNEAQ (reference sequence).

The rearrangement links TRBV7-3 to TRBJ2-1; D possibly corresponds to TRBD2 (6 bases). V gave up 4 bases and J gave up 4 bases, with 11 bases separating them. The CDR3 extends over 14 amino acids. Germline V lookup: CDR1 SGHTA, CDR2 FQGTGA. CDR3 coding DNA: TGTGCCAGCAGCTCGCTGGGGGGATACAATGAGCAGTTCTTC. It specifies CASSSLGGYNEQFF. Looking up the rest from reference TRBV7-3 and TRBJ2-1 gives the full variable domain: GAGVSQTPSNKVTEKGKYVELRCDPISGHTALYWYRQSLGQGPEFLIYFQGTGAADDSGLPNDRFFAVRPEGSVSTLKIQRTERGDSAVYLCASSSLGGYNEQFFGPGTRLTVL.

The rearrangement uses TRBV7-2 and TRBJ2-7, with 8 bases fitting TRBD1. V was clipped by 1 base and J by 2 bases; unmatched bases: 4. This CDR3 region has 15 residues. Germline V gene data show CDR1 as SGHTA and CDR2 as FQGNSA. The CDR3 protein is CASSLGGQGPYEQYF. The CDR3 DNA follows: TGTGCCAGCAGCTTAGGAGGACAGGGACCCTACGAGCAGTACTTC.